The 29 T cell receptor beta chains below were found in one sample sequenced in a study of TIL therapy for anti-PD-1-resistant metastatic lung cancer. The libraries were made with immunoSEQ v3. The data were produced by immunoSEQ multiplex PCR, yet TCRdb's version contains in-frame clones alone and is incomplete. The profile shows about 50,000 clones, about 86% of them singletons. Indicated time point: pre-treatment sample, taken before nivolumab and TIL therapy. Sequencing used blood, obtained at baseline. Receptor source: a person between 25 and 79 years old with non-small cell lung cancer.

The table lists this clone with a few counts. The J gene is TRBJ1-1, the V gene TRBV7-8, with D hard to call. Trimming took off 6 bases at V and 5 bases at J, with 10 bases between the two ends. Germline CDR1 and CDR2: SGHVS and FQNEAQ. CDR3 size: 12 residues. CDR3 in DNA: TGTGCCAGCAGTCGGGGAGGGACTGAAGCTTTCTTT. Protein sequence: CASSRGGTEAFF. Full variable domain (rest looked up from reference TRBV7-8 and TRBJ1-1): GAGVSQSPRYKVAKRGQDVALRCDPISGHVSLFWYQQALGQGPEFLTYFQNEAQLDKSGLPSDRFFAERPEGSVSTLKIQRTQQEDSAVYLCASSRGGTEAFFGQGTRLTVV.

This clone was seen a single time. The chain joins TRBV7-6 to TRBJ1-2; D is uncertain. From germline, CDR1 is SGHVS and CDR2 FNYEAQ. CDR3 length equals 13 residues. Deletions cut 5 bases from V and 3 bases from J, with 10 bases between. The CDR3 region has the DNA TGTGCCAGCAGCCCTAGGCCAGACTATGGCTACACCTTC. Translated: CASSPRPDYGYTF.

The chain carries TRBV19 and TRBJ2-2; 9 bases are a match to TRBD1. Per the germline V gene, CDR1 is LNHDA and CDR2 is SQIVND (reference sequence). Losses at the gene ends were 4 bases for V and 14 bases for J; bases not matched to a gene: 11. The CDR3 extends over 14 amino acids. CDR3 sequence reads: CASSTGTGTGLLFF. The CDR3 DNA is TGTGCCAGTAGTACCGGGACAGGGACCGGGTTACTGTTTTTT.

This clone was recorded once. The CDR3 reads CASSLLLVSDTQYF. The DNA of the CDR3 is TGTGCCAGCAGCTTATTGCTAGTGTCAGATACGCAGTATTTT. The rearrangement links TRBV7-9 to TRBJ2-3; no firm D call. The germline V gene encodes CDR1 SEHNR and CDR2 FQNEAQ (reference sequence). The CDR3 loop spans 14 amino acids. Trimming shortened V by 2 bases and J by 4 bases, and 10 bases separated the two germline ends. The full variable domain, completed using reference TRBV7-9 and TRBJ2-3, is DTGVSQNPRHKITKRGQNVTFRCDPISEHNRLYWYRQTLGQGPEFLTYFQNEAQLEKSRLLSDRFSAERPKGSFSTLEIQRTEQGDSAMYLCASSLLLVSDTQYFGPGTRLTVL.

The CDR3 here is CASSYGGTGNQPQHF. Here the CDR3 DNA reads TGTGCCAGCAGTTACGGGGGGACAGGCAATCAGCCCCAGCATTTT. This chain links TRBV6-6 with TRBJ1-5; 7 nucleotides line up with TRBD1. Germline assignment: CDR1 MNHNY and CDR2 SVGAGI (reference sequence). V dropped 2 bases and J dropped 2; count of bases not matched to a gene: 3. CDR3 length equals 15 residues.

The rearrangement uses TRBV3-1 (or the pseudogene TRBV3-2) and TRBJ2-3; D uncertain. Germline assignment: CDR1 LGHDT and CDR2 YNNKEL (reference sequence). Trimming stripped 4 bases from V and 3 bases from J, with 11 bases between. CDR3 length equals 14 residues. The CDR3 DNA reads TGTGCCAGCAGCCTAGCTGGGCAAACAGATACGCAGTATTTT. Protein product: CASSLAGQTDTQYF.

The chain couples TRBV7-5 to TRBJ2-7; TRBD1, the D gene given by the table, was not confirmed from the DNA. TRBV7-5 is a known pseudogene. This CDR3 has 16 residues. CDR3 sequence reads: CARSLLDRGLSYEQYF. Here the CDR3 DNA reads TGTGCCAGAAGCCTCCTGGACAGGGGGTTGTCCTACGAGCAGTACTTC.

The V gene is TRBV11-2, the J gene TRBJ2-1, with 7 bases lining up with TRBD2. This CDR3 region has 15 residues. Looked up from germline, CDR1 is SGHAT and CDR2 is FQNNGV. Trimming at V came to 5 bases and at J to 6 bases, leaving 10 bases not matched to a gene. CDR3 nucleotides: TGTGCCAGCAGCCCCCGAAAGGCGGGAGCCAATGAGCAGTTCTTC. This codes for CASSPRKAGANEQFF.

The CDR3 region is CASRGDTQYF. As DNA, the CDR3 is TGTGCCAGCCGAGGGGATACGCAGTATTTT. The chain has TRBV19 and TRBJ2-3, with D maybe TRBD2 (5 bases). The germline CDR1 and CDR2 sequences are LNHDA and SQIVND (reference sequence). This CDR3 has 10 residues. Trimming removed 9 bases at V and 6 bases at J, with 7 bases between.

V usage is TRBV28 and J usage is TRBJ1-5; D is perhaps TRBD1 (5 bases). The V and J ends lost 0 bases and 5 bases respectively, with 11 bases between them. The CDR3 contains 15 residues. Per the germline V gene, CDR1 is MDHEN and CDR2 is SYDVKM. CDR3 nucleotide sequence: TGTGCCAGCAGTTTATGGGGGCCGGGGTATCAGCCCCAGCATTTT. This translates into CASSLWGPGYQPQHF.

This chain uses TRBV6-5 with TRBJ2-5; 7 bases match TRBD1. The V gene's germline CDR1 is MNHEY and CDR2 SVGAGI. J lost 1 base, V lost 4 bases, and 3 bases had no gene match. This CDR3 comprises 14 residues. DNA for the CDR3: TGTGCCAGCAGTTTTAGGACAGGCCAAGAGACCCAGTACTTC. It translates to CASSFRTGQETQYF.

The V call is TRBV11-1, the J call TRBJ2-7; 10 nucleotides agree with TRBD2. V trimming: 4 bases; J trimming: 7 bases; junction bases outside the gene matches: 10. The CDR3 is 15 amino acids. Germline V CDR1 and CDR2: SGHAT, FQDESV (reference sequence). The CDR3 loop is CASSSGGLAGGEQYF. CDR3 nucleotides: TGTGCCAGCAGCTCGGGTGGATTAGCGGGAGGAGAGCAGTACTTC.

The CDR3 DNA is TGTGCCAGCAGACCGGGACTAGCGGGAGTCTGGCAAGAGACCCAGTACTTC. This translates into CASRPGLAGVWQETQYF. J is TRBJ2-5 and V is TRBV28; 14 positions agree with TRBD2. This CDR3 contains 17 residues. CDR1 and CDR2 from the germline V gene are MDHEN and SYDVKM. The V and J ends lost 6 bases and 2 bases, in that order; junction bases with no gene match: 8.

The rearrangement joins TRBV7-2 to TRBJ2-1; 10 bases map to TRBD1. V was clipped by 4 bases and J by 5 bases; unmatched bases: 8. Germline lookup yields CDR1 SGHTA and CDR2 FQGNSA. This CDR3 region has 16 residues. The DNA for the CDR3 is TGTGCCAGCAGCTCGGGGCGGGGACAGGGGAACAATGAGCAGTTCTTC. Translating gives CASSSGRGQGNNEQFF.

This CDR3 is CASSQDPGNAAYEQYF. DNA for the CDR3: TGCGCCAGCAGCCAAGATCCAGGGAACGCGGCCTACGAGCAGTACTTC. The chain uses TRBV4-1 and TRBJ2-7, with D possibly TRBD1 on 5 matching bases. The germline V gene has CDR1 MGHRA and CDR2 YSYEKL. This CDR3 has 16 amino acids. V was pared by 0 bases and J by 2 bases, with 14 bases between.

V is TRBV3-1 (or the pseudogene TRBV3-2) and J is TRBJ2-3, with D unresolved. Germline-derived CDR1 and CDR2 are LGHDT and YNNKEL (reference sequence). The CDR3 contains 17 residues. V was pared by 2 bases and J by 0 bases, with 15 bases between. The CDR3 sequence is CASSQSRTLTSTDTQYF. In DNA form, the CDR3 reads TGTGCCAGCAGCCAATCAAGGACCCTAACTAGCACAGATACGCAGTATTTT.

The chain combines TRBV7-8 with TRBJ1-3; no reliable D call. The CDR3 is 15 amino acids. Germline CDR1 is SGHVS and CDR2 is FQNEAQ. Trimming took 3 bases from V and 1 from J, leaving 10 bases between them. CDR3 in amino acids: CASSLEGTSGNTIYF. In nucleotides, the CDR3 is TGTGCCAGCAGCTTGGAGGGTACTTCTGGAAACACCATATATTTT. The full variable domain, rest sourced from reference TRBV7-8 and TRBJ1-3, is GAGVSQSPRYKVAKRGQDVALRCDPISGHVSLFWYQQALGQGPEFLTYFQNEAQLDKSGLPSDRFFAERPEGSVSTLKIQRTQQEDSAVYLCASSLEGTSGNTIYFGEGSWLTVV.

The chain employs TRBV6-5 and TRBJ2-1; perhaps TRBD1 as D (5 bases). V dropped 6 bases and J dropped 0 bases, with 12 bases sitting between them. This CDR3 has 15 residues. Germline values: CDR1 MNHEY, CDR2 SVGAGI. CDR3 sequence: CASRPSGLSYNEQFF. The CDR3 bases are TGTGCCAGCAGGCCATCAGGGCTCTCCTACAATGAGCAGTTCTTC.

This clone was observed a single time. The chain has TRBV6-1 and TRBJ2-7; D might be TRBD1 or TRBD2, each matching 6 bases. Germline CDR1 MNHNS, CDR2 SASEGT. The CDR3 runs 14 residues. V lost 4 bases and J 3 bases, leaving 13 bases between the germline ends. The CDR3 coding sequence is TGTGCCAGCAGTGCCCCCGGGGGCTTCTACGAGCAGTACTTC. Translated, it gives CASSAPGGFYEQYF.

CDR3 loop: CASSPLGLDKNIQYF. DNA of the CDR3: TGTGCCAGCAGCCCGCTCGGACTAGATAAAAACATTCAGTACTTC. The chain has TRBV6-5 and TRBJ2-4, with TRBD2 matching 7 bases. There are 15 residues in the CDR3. The germline gives CDR1 MNHEY, CDR2 SVGAGI. The ends lost 6 bases at V and 4 bases at J; junction bases unmatched: 9.

The chain uses TRBV7-9 and TRBJ2-3; D call uncertain. Germline assignment: CDR1 SEHNR and CDR2 FQNEAQ (reference sequence). Trimming removed 0 bases from V and 6 bases from J, with 7 bases in between. CDR3 length: 13 amino acids. The CDR3 coding sequence is TGTGCCAGCAGCTTAGCGCGACGGGATACGCAGTATTTT. This codes for CASSLARRDTQYF.

CDR3 sequence reads: CASSYKGESGYTF. CDR3 nucleotides: TGCGCCAGCAGCTACAAAGGAGAGAGTGGCTACACCTTC. This chain links TRBV5-1 with TRBJ1-2; D gene unclear. This CDR3 region has 13 residues. V lost 3 bases and J lost 7, with 13 bases in between. CDR1 is SGHRS, CDR2 YFSETQ, per germline. Supplemented by reference TRBV5-1 and TRBJ1-2, the full variable domain reads KAGVTQTPRYLIKTRGQQVTLSCSPISGHRSVSWYQQTPGQGLQFLFEYFSETQRNKGNFPGRFSGRQFSNSRSEMNVSTLELGDSALYLCASSYKGESGYTFGSGTRLTVV.

The V call is TRBV5-6, the J call TRBJ1-4; D ambiguous. Germline V gene data show CDR1 as SGHDT and CDR2 as YYEEEE. This CDR3 has 14 residues. V was shortened by 6 bases and J by 6 bases, with 15 bases between the two germline ends. CDR3 amino acids: CASTEHRADEKLFF. Written as DNA, the CDR3 is TGTGCCAGCACCGAACATAGAGCAGATGAAAAACTGTTTTTT.

The CDR3 protein is CASSSSGLAGVGNEQFF. Here the CDR3 DNA reads TGTGCCAGCAGTTCCTCGGGACTAGCGGGAGTGGGGAATGAGCAGTTCTTC. The chain is built from TRBV28 and TRBJ2-1; 14 nucleotides line up with TRBD2. Germline CDR1 is MDHEN and CDR2 is SYDVKM. The trim removed 4 bases at V and 7 bases at J, leaving 9 bases unmatched. The CDR3 has 17 residues.

The chain couples TRBV11-2 to TRBJ2-7; either TRBD1 or TRBD2 may fit D (5 bases each). The CDR3 contains 15 residues. The germline gives CDR1 SGHAT, CDR2 FQNNGV. The germline V and J ends were trimmed by 5 bases and 3 bases, with 17 bases remaining between them. The CDR3 reads CASSRTGDVYYEQYF. Here the CDR3 DNA reads TGTGCCAGCAGCCGCACCGGGGACGTTTACTACGAGCAGTACTTC.

V is TRBV24-1 and J is TRBJ2-1; weak D call: TRBD1 (6 bases). CDR1 is KGHDR, CDR2 SFDVKD, per germline. V dropped 1 base and J dropped 5 bases, with 8 bases sitting between them. CDR3 length equals 14 residues. The CDR3 spells CATSDFPGDNEQFF. As DNA, the CDR3 is TGTGCCACCAGTGATTTCCCAGGGGACAATGAGCAGTTCTTC.

The rearrangement joins TRBV3-1 (or the pseudogene TRBV3-2) to TRBJ2-3; 8 nucleotides agree with TRBD2. Trimming at V came to 4 bases and at J to 1 base, leaving 7 bases not matched to a gene. The CDR3 sequence is 16 residues long. Germline loops: CDR1 LGHDT, CDR2 YNNKEL (reference sequence). CDR3 loop: CASSLLAGRGTDTQYF. The CDR3 DNA follows: TGTGCCAGCAGCCTGCTAGCGGGTCGGGGCACAGATACGCAGTATTTT.

The chain couples TRBV29-1 to TRBJ2-5, with D perhaps matching TRBD1 or TRBD2 (5 bases each). CDR3 size: 13 residues. V dropped 8 bases and J dropped 4 bases, with 17 bases sitting between them. The V gene's germline CDR1 is SQVTM and CDR2 ANQGSEA. The CDR3 loop reads CSLSRTGRETQYF. CDR3 bases: TGCAGCCTATCCAGAACGGGACGAGAGACCCAGTACTTC. The full variable domain, in which reference TRBV29-1 and TRBJ2-5 provide the parts outside the CDR3, is SAVISQKPSRDICQRGTSLTIQCQVDSQVTMMFWYRQQPGQSLTLIATANQGSEATYESGFVIDKFPISRPNLTFSTLTVSNMSPEDSSIYLCSLSRTGRETQYFGPGTRLLVL.

The chain couples TRBV14 to TRBJ2-1; weak D call: TRBD2 (5 bases). CDR1 SGHDN and CDR2 FVKESK come from the germline V gene. Trimming took 4 bases from V and 0 from J, leaving 10 bases between them. The CDR3 length is 15 residues. The CDR3 loop reads CASSRGLLSYNEQFF. The DNA of the CDR3 is TGTGCCAGCAGCCGCGGACTTCTCTCCTACAATGAGCAGTTCTTC.